This passage covers 17 T cell receptor beta chains from one sample sequenced in a study of control samples from healthy donors and cancer patients. Measured with immunoSEQ multiplex PCR; TCRdb has only the in-frame clones, and not every one. Among 40,000 to 45,000 clones listed, about three quarters were seen once. The sequenced material came from formalin-fixed, paraffin-embedded tissue. These receptors were obtained from a male donor with melanoma.

The chain combines TRBV20-1 with TRBJ2-3; 11 bases align to TRBD2. In germline, CDR1 is DFQATT, CDR2 SNEGSKA (reference sequence). The CDR3 covers 16 residues. Trimming at V came to 3 bases and at J to 5 bases, leaving 10 bases not matched to a gene. CDR3: CSASSLAGAPGDTQYF. In DNA, the CDR3 is TGCAGTGCTAGTTCACTAGCGGGAGCCCCGGGAGATACGCAGTATTTT.

The chain links TRBV28 to TRBJ1-3, with a weak D call TRBD1 (6 bases). Looked up from germline, CDR1 is MDHEN and CDR2 is SYDVKM. V was trimmed by 4 bases and J by 0 bases, leaving 16 bases between them. CDR3 length: 17 amino acids. The CDR3, as DNA: TGTGCCAGCAGTTGGACAGACACAATGTACTCTGGAAACACCATATATTTT. As protein: CASSWTDTMYSGNTIYF. The entire variable domain, with the rest obtained from reference TRBV28 and TRBJ1-3, is as follows: DVKVTQSSRYLVKRTGEKVFLECVQDMDHENMFWYRQDPGLGLRLIYFSYDVKMKEKGDIPEGYSVSREKKERFSLILESASTNQTSMYLCASSWTDTMYSGNTIYFGEGSWLTVV.

The chain recombines TRBV2 with TRBJ2-2; D possibly corresponds to TRBD1 (6 bases). Per germline, CDR1 SNHLY and CDR2 FYNNEI. V gave up 2 bases and J gave up 2 bases, with 15 bases separating them. This CDR3 comprises 17 residues. The CDR3 loop is CASSEMGYRVNTGELFF. CDR3 nucleotides: TGTGCCAGCAGTGAAATGGGTTACAGGGTTAACACCGGGGAGCTGTTTTTT.

The chain has TRBV6-5 and TRBJ2-7, with TRBD1 matching 8 bases. Germline V CDR1 and CDR2: MNHEY, SVGAGI. V lost 6 bases to trimming and J lost 3 bases; unmatched junction nucleotides: 10. This CDR3 is 15 amino acids long. The CDR3 sequence: CASSLQGGINYEQYF. CDR3 nucleotides: TGTGCCAGCAGCCTACAGGGGGGTATAAACTACGAGCAGTACTTC.

J is TRBJ1-4 and V is TRBV4-1, with D hard to call. This CDR3 is built from 15 residues. Germline V lookup: CDR1 MGHRA, CDR2 YSYEKL. V was clipped by 4 bases and J by 4 bases, with 13 bases between them. In nucleotides, the CDR3 is TGCGCCAGCAGCCTTCCCCTTGGGGTTAATGAAAAACTGTTTTTT. Residues: CASSLPLGVNEKLFF.

The J gene is TRBJ2-7, the V gene TRBV28; no firm D call. Per germline, CDR1 MDHEN and CDR2 SYDVKM. V lost 3 bases to trimming and J lost 0 bases, with 15 bases between them. CDR3 length: 16 residues. CDR3 protein: CASSLGAESSSYEQYF. The CDR3 coding sequence is TGTGCCAGCAGTTTGGGTGCGGAAAGTAGCTCCTACGAGCAGTACTTC.

This clone is labeled large. The V call is TRBV28, the J call TRBJ2-1, with TRBD2 identical over 8 bases. V trimming: 5 bases; J trimming: 15 bases; junction bases outside the gene matches: 21. The CDR3 totals 16 residues. From germline, CDR1 is MDHEN and CDR2 SYDVKM. The CDR3 DNA is TGTGCCAGCAGTGAACCTCTCGGGACTAGACCCGCCGGTTGGTTCTTC. It codes for CASSEPLGTRPAGWFF.

The chain has TRBV5-8 and TRBJ2-6; D might be TRBD2 (6 bases). This CDR3 is 17 amino acids long. V lost 3 bases to trimming and J lost 1 base, with 14 bases between them. Germline V lookup: CDR1 SGHTS, CDR2 YDEGEE. The CDR3 loop is CASSWGLGLSGANVLTF. In DNA form, the CDR3 reads TGTGCCAGCAGCTGGGGACTGGGGCTGTCTGGGGCCAACGTCCTGACTTTC.

The chain is built from TRBV7-9 and TRBJ1-3; D not resolved. This CDR3 spans 12 amino acids. The germline V gene encodes CDR1 SEHNR and CDR2 FQNEAQ (reference sequence). Trimming removed 2 bases from V and 3 bases from J, with 2 bases in between. DNA for the CDR3: TGTGCCAGCAGCTTAATTGGAAACACCATATATTTT. Protein: CASSLIGNTIYF.

This chain links TRBV2 with TRBJ2-7, with TRBD1 matching over 12 bases. Germline CDR1 reads SNHLY; CDR2 reads FYNNEI. This CDR3 is 14 amino acids long. V was clipped by 4 bases and J by 6 bases; unmatched bases: 4. The CDR3 region is CASSGGQGAAEQYF. The CDR3 DNA reads TGTGCCAGCAGTGGGGGACAGGGGGCGGCCGAGCAGTACTTC.

V is TRBV28 and J is TRBJ2-2, with TRBD2 identical over 7 bases. The CDR3 loop spans 19 amino acids. CDR1 is MDHEN and CDR2 is SYDVKM in the germline V gene. V lost 6 bases and J lost 6; bases outside the gene matches: 22. CDR3 nucleotide sequence: TGTGCCAGCAGATCGCCAATGGGGGATCGGGGGAGGGCCGCCGGGGAGCTGTTTTTT. As protein: CASRSPMGDRGRAAGELFF.

The CDR3, as DNA: TGTGCCAGAGGGGTTAGCGGGCACGCAGATACGCAGTATTTT. This gives the protein CARGVSGHADTQYF. V gene TRBV2 combines with J gene TRBJ2-3; TRBD2 matches 7 bases. J lost 4 bases, V lost 9 bases, and 10 bases had no gene match. The CDR3 totals 14 residues. Germline CDR1 SNHLY, CDR2 FYNNEI.

The V and J genes are TRBV11-2 and TRBJ1-2; D gene uncertain. Germline CDR1 reads SGHAT; CDR2 reads FQNNGV. The CDR3 sequence is 15 residues long. The V end was cut by 2 bases, the J end by 4 bases, with 14 bases between. The CDR3 nucleotides read TGTGCCAGCAGCTTAACCCCAGGCGCTCTCTATGGCTACACCTTC. This sequence encodes CASSLTPGALYGYTF.

This chain uses TRBV30 with TRBJ1-1, with no clear D. The CDR3 covers 13 residues. V lost 2 bases, J lost 0 bases, and 7 bases lay in between. Germline lookup yields CDR1 GTSNPN and CDR2 SVGIG (reference sequence). CDR3 in DNA: TGTGCCTGGAGTCGGTTTATGAACACTGAAGCTTTCTTT. It is translated as CAWSRFMNTEAFF.

V gene TRBV7-9 combines with J gene TRBJ2-1, with a possible D match to TRBD2 (6 bases). Germline loops: CDR1 SEHNR, CDR2 FQNEAQ (reference sequence). V was clipped by 8 bases and J by 0 bases, with 17 bases between them. The CDR3 has 16 amino acids. CDR3 bases: TGTGCCAGCGGCCAAGGTGGGGGGAGCTCCTACAATGAGCAGTTCTTC. Its protein product is CASGQGGGSSYNEQFF.

This chain uses TRBV10-3 with TRBJ2-3; 16 bases are shared with TRBD2. Germline CDR1 ENHRY, CDR2 SYGVKD. Trimming at V came to 0 bases and at J to 2 bases, leaving 5 bases not matched to a gene. The CDR3 runs 19 residues. In DNA form, the CDR3 reads TGTGCCATCAGTGAGTCGGCTGGGACTAGCGGGAGGGCCACAGATACGCAGTATTTT. Protein: CAISESAGTSGRATDTQYF.

The chain recombines TRBV28 with TRBJ2-7, with 7 bases lining up with TRBD1. The length of the CDR3 is 15 residues. CDR1 MDHEN and CDR2 SYDVKM come from the germline V gene. J was trimmed by 3 bases and V by 5 bases; bases with no gene match: 10. The CDR3 DNA reads as TGTGCCAGCAGTAAACAGGGGCATTCCTACTACGAGCAGTACTTC. Amino acid sequence: CASSKQGHSYYEQYF.